This is a list of T cell receptor beta chains from one sample in a study of blood T cell repertoires in COVID-19. TCRdb keeps only in-frame clones here, not all; method: immunoSEQ multiplex PCR. The data show about 160,000 clones, approximately 86% seen once. Source material: peripheral blood. These TCRs come from an elderly woman with active or convalescent COVID-19. Both conserved end residues are part of each CDR3. The D gene is left open where the match is weak. Clone size appears in some rows only: once, few, many, or a class for an expanded clone.

once | 17 | TRBJ1-2 | TRBD1 | TRBV19 | TGTGCCAGTAATGCTCCCGGGACAGGAGAGTTCATCTATGGCTACACCTTC | CASNAPGTGEFIYGYTF
. | 13 | TRBJ2-1 | . | TRBV6-6 | TGTGCCAGCAGTTACTTACAGGCGAATGAGCAGTTCTTC | CASSYLQANEQFF
. | 14 | TRBJ2-7 | TRBD2 | TRBV6-5 | TGTGCCAGCAGTTACTCGCGCGGGAGGGGCGAGCAGTACTTC | CASSYSRGRGEQYF
. | 15 | TRBJ2-1 | TRBD2 | TRBV19 | TGTGCCAGTAGTAATCCGGGACTAGCATCCGATGAGCAGTTCTTC | CASSNPGLASDEQFF
. | 14 | TRBJ2-3 | . | TRBV2 | TGTGCCAGTACTCTGGAAACTATTCCTAATACGCAGTATTTT | CASTLETIPNTQYF
. | 14 | TRBJ1-6 | TRBD1 | TRBV2 | TGTGCCAGCAGGGGGACAGCAGATAATTCACCCCTCCACTTT | CASRGTADNSPLHF
. | 17 | TRBJ1-5 | . | TRBV21-1 | TGTGCCAGCAACAAATTCCGCTTTGGCAGGGTAAATCAGCCCCAGCATTTT | CASNKFRFGRVNQPQHF
. | 15 | TRBJ1-2 | TRBD1 | TRBV9 | TGTGCCAGCAGCGCTCACGGACAGGGTTCCTATGGCTACACCTTC | CASSAHGQGSYGYTF
. | 16 | TRBJ2-2 | . | TRBV29-1 | TGCAGCGTCACGCCGCCCGGGGGGCGAGGGACCGGGGAGCTGTTTTTT | CSVTPPGGRGTGELFF
. | 15 | TRBJ1-2 | TRBD1 | TRBV27 | TGTGCCGGCAGTTTAGGGACAGGGGGACTCTATGGCTACACCTTC | CAGSLGTGGLYGYTF
. | 14 | TRBJ1-5 | . | TRBV5-6 | TGTGCCAGCAGCACGACAGGAGTCAATCAGCCCCAGCATTTT | CASSTTGVNQPQHF
. | 13 | TRBJ1-1 | . | TRBV5-1 | TGCGCCAGCAGCTCCCCTCAGACAGATCGGGCTTTCTTT | CASSSPQTDRAFF
few | 12 | TRBJ1-6 | . | TRBV12-3/TRBV12-4 | TGTGCCAGCAGCAGGGACACCTCACCCCTCCACTTT | CASSRDTSPLHF
. | 13 | TRBJ1-6 | . | TRBV28 | TGTGCCAGCATGCTCAGGATGAATTCACCCCTCCACTTT | CASMLRMNSPLHF
. | 16 | TRBJ2-1 | . | TRBV19 | TGTGCCAGTAGTGCCTATAGCGGCGGCATCTACAATGAGCAGTTCTTC | CASSAYSGGIYNEQFF
once | 13 | TRBJ1-2 | . | TRBV12-3/TRBV12-4 | TGTGCCGCTTCGCGGAGGGAGGGCTATGGCTACACCTTC | CAASRREGYGYTF
once | 15 | TRBJ1-2 | . | TRBV9 | TGTGCCAGCACCCGGATGGCAGGAGGGGGGGAAGGCTACACCTTC | CASTRMAGGGEGYTF
few | 14 | TRBJ1-1 | . | TRBV6-5 | TGTGCCAGCAGTTTACAGGGACGACACACTGAAGCTTTCTTT | CASSLQGRHTEAFF
. | 14 | TRBJ2-3 | . | TRBV18 | TGTGCCAGCTCACCAGACAGAACCACAGATACGCAGTATTTT | CASSPDRTTDTQYF
. | 15 | TRBJ2-7 | . | TRBV7-9 | TGTGCCAGCAGCTTTGAGGCGCGAAGCTCCTACGAGCAGTACTTC | CASSFEARSSYEQYF
. | 14 | TRBJ2-5 | . | TRBV19 | TGTGCCAGTAGTCCATCACTAGTTCGGGAGACCCAGTACTTC | CASSPSLVRETQYF
once | 12 | TRBJ2-7 | TRBD1 | TRBV5-6 | TGTGCCAGCAGCTTGGGGACAGGAGCCGAGTACTTC | CASSLGTGAEYF
once | 14 | TRBJ1-1 | TRBD1 | TRBV5-1 | TGCGCCAGCAGCCCGGAGGGACAGACTACTCATGCTTTCTTT | CASSPEGQTTHAFF
. | 17 | TRBJ2-5 | TRBD1 | TRBV24-1 | TGTGCCACCAGTGATTCAGAATCACAGGGGGAGATGGAGACCCAGTACTTC | CATSDSESQGEMETQYF
. | 14 | TRBJ1-3 | . | TRBV19 | TGTGCCAGTAGTACCACAGTCTCTGGAAACACCATATATTTT | CASSTTVSGNTIYF
once | 16 | TRBJ2-1 | TRBD2 | TRBV18 | TGTGCCAGCTCAGCATATGGGACTAGCTACGGCAATGAGCAGTTCTTC | CASSAYGTSYGNEQFF
. | 13 | TRBJ1-2 | . | TRBV7-3 | TGTGCCAGCAGTTCACGGCAGGGGAGCGGCTACACCTTC | CASSSRQGSGYTF